This is a list of T cell receptor beta chains from one sample in a study of blood T cell repertoires in COVID-19. Sequencing was performed with immunoSEQ multiplex PCR; in TCRdb, only in-frame clones are kept and a portion is missing. The table includes some 220,000 clones, around 82% detected once. Sequenced input: peripheral blood. The receptors come from a woman in her 70s with acute or convalescent COVID-19. Each CDR3 is given with its conserved first and last residue. Fields, in order: V gene, J gene, D gene, clone size, CDR3 DNA, CDR3 protein. The D gene is left open where the match is weak. A clone size is listed for some rows: how often the clone was seen (once, few, many), or a class if it is expanded.

TRBV11-2	TRBJ1-4	NA	NA	TGTGCCAGCAGCTTTTCGGGGGGGGATGAAAAACTGTTTTTT	CASSFSGGDEKLFF
TRBV30	TRBJ2-1	TRBD1	NA	TGTGCCTGGAGTCAAAGGGGGCCCTACAATGAGCAGTTCTTC	CAWSQRGPYNEQFF
TRBV7-2	TRBJ2-5	TRBD2	NA	TGTGCCAGCAGCTTTCAGGGTACGGGGGGAGAGACCCAGTACTTC	CASSFQGTGGETQYF
TRBV19	TRBJ1-3	NA	NA	TGTGCCAGTAGTACAGCGGGCTCTGGAAACACCATATATTTT	CASSTAGSGNTIYF
TRBV2	TRBJ1-1	TRBD1	NA	TGTGCCAGCAGTCGGGACAGGGGGCTCCGTGGGGGCCAGAACACTGAAGCTTTCTTT	CASSRDRGLRGGQNTEAFF
TRBV6-2/TRBV6-3	TRBJ2-7	TRBD2	once	TGTGCCAGCAGTGCGAGGACTAGCGGGGGACCTACGAAGCAGTACTTC	CASSARTSGGPTKQYF
TRBV4-1	TRBJ1-2	TRBD1	NA	TGCGCCAGCAGCCCGACAGGGACAACTAACTATGGCTACACCTTC	CASSPTGTTNYGYTF
TRBV6-5	TRBJ2-3	TRBD1	once	TGTGCCAGCAGTTACACAGGGGAAAGCACAGATACGCAGTATTTT	CASSYTGESTDTQYF
TRBV13	TRBJ1-3	NA	many	TGTGCCAGCAGCTCTATGGACAGCCCTACCATATATTTT	CASSSMDSPTIYF
TRBV19	TRBJ2-7	TRBD1	NA	TGTGCCAGTAGTACGGGACAGATCTACGAGCAGTACTTC	CASSTGQIYEQYF
TRBV7-8	TRBJ2-1	TRBD2	NA	TGTGCCAGCAGGGGGACTAGCGGGACCCCGGGGGAGCAGTTCTTC	CASRGTSGTPGEQFF
TRBV19	TRBJ1-5	NA	NA	TGTGCCAGTAGTATAGAAGGGGCCGTGGGTCAGCCCCAGCATTTT	CASSIEGAVGQPQHF
TRBV11-3	TRBJ2-5	TRBD2	NA	TGTGCCAGCAGCTTGTCCGGGGGGGGGCGTCGGGAGACCCAGTACTTC	CASSLSGGGRRETQYF
TRBV11-2	TRBJ2-4	NA	NA	TGTGCCAGCAGCTTAAAGGGGCAAAACATTCAGTACTTC	CASSLKGQNIQYF
TRBV7-3	TRBJ2-6	NA	NA	TGTGCCAGCAGCTTAACCGGAGGGATTCGGGGTTCTGGGGCCAACGTCCTGACTTTC	CASSLTGGIRGSGANVLTF
TRBV7-2	TRBJ2-1	TRBD2	NA	TGTGCCAGCAGCCCCGGGGGGTCCTACAATGAGCAGTTCTTC	CASSPGGSYNEQFF
TRBV7-2	TRBJ1-6	TRBD1	NA	TGTGCCAGCGGTTCCCGGTACAGGGGGTATTCAAATTCACCCCTCCACTTT	CASGSRYRGYSNSPLHF
TRBV9	TRBJ2-5	NA	NA	TGTGCCAGCAGCGTAGCATCGGCCAGGGGAGAGACCCAGTACTTC	CASSVASARGETQYF
TRBV4-2	TRBJ2-5	NA	once	TGTGCCAGCAGCCAAGATGGCCCCTCGGGAACCCAGTACTTC	CASSQDGPSGTQYF
TRBV2	TRBJ1-4	TRBD1	NA	TGTGCCAGCAGTGATACCGGGACAGGTAGCGAAAAACTGTTTTTT	CASSDTGTGSEKLFF
TRBV6-5	TRBJ2-5	NA	NA	TGTGCCAGCAGTTACTCAGGCGGGTTTGTAGAGACCCAGTACTTC	CASSYSGGFVETQYF
TRBV10-1	TRBJ1-4	TRBD1	NA	TGCGCCAGCAGGGAACAGGGGGAAAAACTGTTTTTT	CASREQGEKLFF
TRBV6-5	TRBJ2-1	TRBD2	few	TGTGCCAGCAGTTACGGACTAGCGGGGTACGATGAGCAGTTCTTC	CASSYGLAGYDEQFF
TRBV5-1	TRBJ2-3	TRBD2	NA	TGCGCCAGCAGCCCGACTGTCGCGGGGGGCACAGATACGCAGTATTTT	CASSPTVAGGTDTQYF
TRBV5-8	TRBJ2-5	TRBD2	NA	TGTGCCAGCAGCTTCGGACTAGCGGGGGGAGTAGAGACCCAGTACTTC	CASSFGLAGGVETQYF
TRBV5-1	TRBJ1-1	TRBD1	NA	TGCGCCAGCAGCTTGACCTCGACAGGGGTGAACACTGAAGCTTTCTTT	CASSLTSTGVNTEAFF
TRBV5-1	TRBJ2-3	NA	NA	TGCGCCAGCAGCGCCGGGTCAACAGATACGCAGTATTTT	CASSAGSTDTQYF